This TCR beta chain was sequenced for a study of shared clonotypes between healthy human individuals. Using immunoSEQ multiplex PCR, the repertoire was profiled, and TCRdb retains in-frame clones only, with some absent. The sample includes more than 90,000 clones, roughly two thirds of them seen just once. The germline gives CDR1 MDHEN, CDR2 SYDVKM. V lost 2 bases and J lost 0; bases outside the gene matches: 6. This CDR3 has 16 residues. This sequence joins TRBV28 and TRBJ2-7, with 8 bases aligning to TRBD1. The receptor's source is a man aged 25-40 years in good health. The sample comprised memory CD8+ T cells sorted from blood. Regarding subset: CD45RO+ cells pooled with CCR7-negative TemRA cells. The CDR3 DNA follows: TGTGCCAGCAGTTTAACAGGGGGACAGGACTCCTACGAGCAGTACTTC. Residues: CASSLTGGQDSYEQYF.